The 25 T cell receptor beta chains below were found in one sample sequenced in a study of identical twins. Each CDR3 protein is one row after TCRdb ran MiXCR on the 5' RACE reads. In the table there are approximately 470,000 distinct CDR3 sequences, 12% to 15% of which are singletons. This sample was also put to use in a study of yellow fever vaccine responses in identical twins.

The sample was CD4+ T cells sorted from blood. These receptors all come from a woman aged 18-29 years in good health.

The table lists this clonotype with a few counts. V and J are TRBV3-1 and TRBJ2-3; no clear D gene. Germline CDR1 reads LGHDT; CDR2 reads YNNKEL (reference sequence). The CDR3 extends over 13 amino acids. Between the trimmed V and J ends, which lost 7 bases and 7 bases, there was a span of 15 bases. The CDR3 nucleotides read TGTGCCAGCATTACGGACGGCCGGAATACGCAGTATTTT. Translation: CASITDGRNTQYF.

The rearrangement uses TRBV9 and TRBJ2-5; D gene unclear. This CDR3 contains 13 residues. Germline V CDR1 and CDR2: SGDLS, YYNGEE. V lost 0 bases and J lost 5, with 8 bases in between. The CDR3 loop is CASSVGSAETQYF. CDR3 bases: TGTGCCAGCAGCGTAGGGAGTGCGGAGACCCAGTACTTC.

In its sample, this clonotype was seen a few times. The chain combines TRBV29-1 with TRBJ2-7; 7 bases line up with TRBD1. Per the germline V gene, CDR1 is SQVTM and CDR2 is ANQGSEA. With 7 bases clipped from V and 5 bases from J, the junction kept 8 bases outside the gene matches. CDR3 length: 12 residues. CDR3 bases: TGCAGCGGGCAGACAGGGTTCAACGAGCAGTACTTC. Its protein is CSGQTGFNEQYF.

This chain joins TRBV19 and TRBJ2-6; maybe TRBD1 (6 bases). The germline V gene encodes CDR1 LNHDA and CDR2 SQIVND (reference sequence). Trimming took 1 base from V and 2 from J, leaving 6 bases between them. The CDR3 extends over 15 amino acids. For the CDR3, the DNA is TGTGCCAGTAGTATAGCAGGGGCTGGGGCCAACGTCCTGACTTTC. This translates into CASSIAGAGANVLTF.

This clonotype was seen only a few times. The J gene is TRBJ2-1, the V gene TRBV10-3; 8 nucleotides agree with TRBD2. This CDR3 is built from 15 residues. Germline loops: CDR1 ENHRY, CDR2 SYGVKD. After removal of 5 bases from V and 3 bases from J, the junction contained 6 bases not matched to a gene. CDR3 protein: CAISPRAGGYNEQFF. CDR3 nucleotide sequence: TGTGCCATCAGTCCCCGTGCGGGGGGCTACAATGAGCAGTTCTTC.

A few counts support this clonotype. This rearrangement joins TRBV15 to TRBJ2-3; TRBD2 agrees at 8 bases. From germline, CDR1 is LNHNV and CDR2 YYDKDF (reference sequence). This CDR3 has 15 residues. Trimming took 4 bases from V and 6 from J; bases not matched to a gene: 9. The CDR3 DNA reads as TGTGCCACCAGCAAACCGGGACTAGGCGGGGATACGCAGTATTTT. Residues: CATSKPGLGGDTQYF.

This clonotype occurred a few times. V and J are TRBV6-2 or TRBV6-3 and TRBJ2-3; D unclear. The CDR3 covers 14 residues. The germline CDR1 and CDR2 sequences are MNHEY and SVGEGT. The V and J ends lost 7 bases and 2 bases respectively, with 13 bases between them. The CDR3 sequence: CASTLGRTTDTQYF. The CDR3 DNA reads TGTGCCAGCACCCTCGGACGGACCACAGATACGCAGTATTTT.

DNA of the CDR3: TGTGCCAGCAGCCCTTTGACTAGCGATACCGGGGAGCTGTTTTTT. Translated, it gives CASSPLTSDTGELFF. The chain has TRBV5-6 and TRBJ2-2; TRBD2 matches 8 bases. With V trimmed by 4 bases and J by 5 bases, 7 bases remained unmatched. This CDR3 region has 15 residues. Germline V gives CDR1 SGHDT, CDR2 YYEEEE.

The sample holds many counts of this clonotype. This chain joins TRBV5-1 and TRBJ2-1; D is perhaps TRBD1 or TRBD2 (5 bases each). The CDR3 has 15 amino acids. The ends were cut back, 7 bases at V and 8 bases at J, with 22 bases in the middle. Germline V gene lookup returns CDR1 SGHRS and CDR2 YFSETQ. The DNA of the CDR3 is TGCGCCAGCGCCGAGGGTGACCGAATGGGGGATGAGCAGTTCTTC. This encodes CASAEGDRMGDEQFF.

The chain recombines TRBV20-1 with TRBJ2-3; possibly TRBD2 for D (6 bases). Per the germline V gene, CDR1 is DFQATT and CDR2 is SNEGSKA (reference sequence). V lost 3 bases to trimming and J lost 9 bases, with 16 bases between them. There are 13 residues in the CDR3. The CDR3 loop reads CSARPGLFITQYF. The CDR3 DNA follows: TGCAGTGCTAGGCCGGGACTCTTCATAACGCAGTATTTT.

The V and J genes are TRBV4-2 and TRBJ2-7; TRBD1 aligns across 12 bases. J gave up 9 bases and V 2 bases, and 8 bases lay outside the gene matches. CDR3 length equals 15 residues. The germline CDR1 and CDR2 sequences are LGHNA and YNFKEQ. The CDR3 DNA reads TGTGCCAGCAGCCAACCGGGACAGGGGGCTCTCGCGCAGTACTTC. It yields the protein CASSQPGQGALAQYF.

The V call is TRBV20-1, the J call TRBJ2-5, with 11 bases lining up with TRBD2. Germline trimming cut 5 bases from V and 5 bases from J; bases unmatched to any gene: 7. The germline gives CDR1 DFQATT, CDR2 SNEGSKA (reference sequence). This CDR3 region has 14 residues. The CDR3 region is CSAPQLAGVETQYF. The CDR3 bases are TGCAGTGCTCCCCAACTAGCGGGGGTGGAGACCCAGTACTTC.

The chain is built from TRBV5-5 and TRBJ2-3, with a weak D call TRBD1 (5 bases). The CDR3 extends over 15 amino acids. Germline assignment: CDR1 SGHKS and CDR2 YYEKEE (reference sequence). Trimming removed 6 bases from V and 1 base from J, with 15 bases in between. This chain's CDR3 is CASNLDQGRTDTQYF. DNA of the CDR3: TGTGCCAGCAACCTAGACCAGGGCCGCACAGATACGCAGTATTTT.

There are a few counts of this clonotype. The chain joins TRBV11-2 to TRBJ2-1; D unresolved. Germline lookup yields CDR1 SGHAT and CDR2 FQNNGV. The V gene lost 1 base and the J gene lost 6 bases, with 7 bases spanning the gap. The CDR3 covers 13 residues. The CDR3 coding sequence is TGTGCCAGCAGCTTAGTAACCCCCAATGAGCAGTTCTTC. Its protein is CASSLVTPNEQFF.

The chain combines TRBV9 with TRBJ2-1, with 13 bases matching TRBD2. The germline CDR1 and CDR2 sequences are SGDLS and YYNGEE. Germline trimming cut 4 bases from V and 9 bases from J; bases unmatched to any gene: 10. The CDR3 contains 16 residues. The CDR3 nucleotides are TGTGCCAGCAGCCCCCGACTAGCGGGAGGAGAAATTGAGCAGTTCTTC. The encoded protein is CASSPRLAGGEIEQFF. The variable domain in full, with the rest retrieved from reference TRBV9 and TRBJ2-1, is DSGVTQTPKHLITATGQRVTLRCSPRSGDLSVYWYQQSLDQGLQFLIQYYNGEERAKGNILERFSAQQFPDLHSELNLSSLELGDSALYFCASSPRLAGGEIEQFFGPGTRLTVL.

This clonotype was detected ten times or more. The V gene is TRBV12-3 or TRBV12-4, the J gene TRBJ2-4; no clear D. V lost 6 bases and J 4 bases, leaving 10 bases between the germline ends. The CDR3 totals 13 residues. The CDR3 loop is CASSSLGKNIQYF. The CDR3 nucleotides read TGTGCCAGCAGCTCCCTCGGGAAAAACATTCAGTACTTC.

The chain carries TRBV7-2 and TRBJ2-6; D gene ambiguous. Between the trimmed V and J ends, which lost 7 bases and 4 bases, there was a span of 11 bases. The CDR3 totals 14 residues. The germline gives CDR1 SGHTA, CDR2 FQGNSA. In DNA form, the CDR3 reads TGTGCCAGCACCCTTTTTACGGGGGCCAACGTCCTGACTTTC. This codes for CASTLFTGANVLTF.

In nucleotides, the CDR3 is TGCAGCGTTGAAATCGGGGATAGCACAGATACGCAGTATTTT. Its translation is CSVEIGDSTDTQYF. V is TRBV29-1 and J is TRBJ2-3, with a possible D match to TRBD2 (5 bases). Per germline, CDR1 SQVTM and CDR2 ANQGSEA. The CDR3 loop spans 14 amino acids. V was pared by 2 bases and J by 0 bases, with 9 bases between.

There are a few counts of this clonotype. V gene TRBV27 combines with J gene TRBJ2-5, with D perhaps TRBD2 (5 bases). Germline V CDR1 and CDR2: MNHEY, SMNVEV (reference sequence). CDR3 length equals 14 residues. Trimming cost V 0 bases and J 6 bases, with 11 bases left between them. For the CDR3, the DNA is TGTGCCAGCAGTTTATCGCCGGCGGGCAAGACCCAGTACTTC. It yields the protein CASSLSPAGKTQYF.

This clonotype was recorded a few times. V usage is TRBV20-1 and J usage is TRBJ2-1, with D possibly being TRBD2 (5 bases). The CDR3 is 13 amino acids. Trimming stripped 7 bases from V and 2 bases from J, with 12 bases between. The V gene's germline CDR1 is DFQATT and CDR2 SNEGSKA (reference sequence). The chain's CDR3 is CSVRSSAYNEQFF. The CDR3 DNA sequence: TGCAGTGTCAGAAGTAGCGCCTACAATGAGCAGTTCTTC.

V is TRBV20-1 and J is TRBJ2-3; TRBD2 aligns across 10 bases. The CDR3 extends over 15 amino acids. Losses at the gene ends were 8 bases for V and 5 bases for J; bases not matched to a gene: 13. Germline V gene lookup returns CDR1 DFQATT and CDR2 SNEGSKA (reference sequence). CDR3 loop: CSWGQASGRLDTQYF. The CDR3 DNA reads as TGCAGTTGGGGCCAGGCTAGCGGGAGATTAGATACGCAGTATTTT.

The sample holds many counts of this clonotype. The chain is built from TRBV12-3 or TRBV12-4 and TRBJ1-1; 7 nucleotides agree with TRBD1. The ends lost 6 bases at V and 3 bases at J; junction bases unmatched: 7. This CDR3 is 14 amino acids long. This CDR3 reads CASSLDRVDTEAFF. CDR3 sequence (DNA): TGTGCCAGCAGCCTCGACAGGGTGGACACTGAAGCTTTCTTT.

J is TRBJ2-1 and V is TRBV5-1; TRBD1 matches at 9 bases. The CDR3 has 14 residues. V lost 4 bases, J lost 5 bases, and 4 bases stayed unmatched. The germline CDR1 and CDR2 sequences are SGHRS and YFSETQ. The CDR3 sequence is CASSVRTGDNEQFF. CDR3 bases: TGCGCCAGCAGCGTGAGGACAGGGGACAATGAGCAGTTCTTC.

This chain joins TRBV10-3 and TRBJ2-3; 11 nucleotides line up with TRBD1. The CDR3 has 15 amino acids. V shed 9 bases, J shed 4 bases, and the junction held 9 bases outside the gene matches. Germline-derived CDR1 and CDR2 are ENHRY and SYGVKD. The CDR3 spells CAMATGTGGADTQYF. CDR3 sequence (DNA): TGTGCCATGGCGACCGGGACAGGGGGAGCAGATACGCAGTATTTT.

A few counts support this clonotype. This sequence joins TRBV25-1 and TRBJ2-3; D may match TRBD1 or TRBD2 (5 bases each). The length of the CDR3 is 13 residues. V lost 3 bases to trimming and J lost 4 bases, with 8 bases between them. Germline V gene data show CDR1 as MGHDK and CDR2 as SYGVNS. CDR3 amino acids: CASSDTGPDTQYF. For the CDR3, the DNA is TGTGCCAGCAGTGATACGGGGCCAGATACGCAGTATTTT. Supplemented by reference TRBV25-1 and TRBJ2-3, the full variable domain reads EADIYQTPRYLVIGTGKKITLECSQTMGHDKMYWYQQDPGMELHLIHYSYGVNSTEKGDLSSESTVSRIRTEHFPLTLESARPSHTSQYLCASSDTGPDTQYFGPGTRLTVL.